This note documents a single TCR beta chain sequence. This clone was seen a single time. What antigen it recognizes has not been identified. Base qualities were left out, and no much larger clone turns up one base away. The sample originates from a study of T cell responses to AZD1222 COVID-19 vaccine (dated by TCRdb to about 2021). With regard to the full study: TCR sequencing covered 233 trial participants: some 210 given two doses of AZD1222 and 26 given two doses of MenACWY control vaccine. Trial participants were enrolled by age into subgroups of 18-55, 56-69 and 70-plus years, and about 150, 27 and 61 TCR-sequenced participants, respectively, were included in these subgroups.

On the study overall, not on this receptor specifically: Conclusions about previously exposed vaccinees were limited because only six AZD1222 recipients were SARS-CoV-2 seropositive at baseline. Epitopes outside the regions mutated in the B.1.351 and B.1.1.7 variants were reportedly recognized by nearly half of the unique spike-specific TCRs. In the small 56-69-year group, the increase in depth fell short of significance, most likely because of low power. The vaccine-associated CD4 TCRs covered the entire spike protein, and the dominant responses fell in regions 160-218 and 743-854. Most participants were white British and females outnumbered males, and the authors suggested that clonal diversity may have been underestimated. After two AZD1222 doses, spike-specific TCR breadth and depth were significantly higher than at day 0 and than in MenACWY recipients. Because no day 14 peak-response samples were available, the repertoires could be characterized only after the peak T cell response.

According to the study, the label for this sample's time point signals: about 28 days (+/-7) after the second vaccine dose. Because spike-specific TCR depth and breadth did not differ between the two schedules, AZD1222 recipients who got a second dose at roughly 4 weeks were pooled with those who got a second dose at roughly 12 weeks. Vaccinee samples came from UK trials COV001 and COV002, including a single-blind randomized controlled phase 2/3 trial of AZD1222 (ChAdOx1 nCoV-19) in healthy adults. For TCRbeta chain sequencing, PBMC samples were collected from trial participants at day 0 and at day 28 after the second dose. The CDR3 regions of human TCRbeta chains were analyzed by immunosequencing. In the source study's methods: Repertoire TCRs were checked for matches against a reference library of SARS-CoV-2-specific TCRs that had been generated using the MIRA antigen-specificity platform. Breadth meant the fraction of unique TCRs that were SARS-CoV-2-associated, whereas depth meant the fraction of total T cells that were SARS-CoV-2-associated. Using the MIRA data, every spike-specific TCR was mapped to the spike region that the TCR reacted to and assigned to either a CD4 or a CD8 class. Log10-transformed breadth and depth values were compared by one-way ANOVA with Sidak's multiple comparisons tests. Imported from immuneACCESS, the table was reduced by TCRdb to in-frame sequences with V and J called. These copies leave out some clones; in studies compared against another copy, an unresolved V gene accounts for under half, and the cause of the remainder is not known. The V and J calls and clone size were taken over from that table, and D and trimming were inferred from the DNA. The table for this sample lists fewer than 200,000 clones; approximately 88% of them were counted only once. The leading ten clones occupy 0.85% to 1.1% of the sample.

Trimming accounts for 6 bases at V and 2 bases at J, while the number of junction bases matched to no gene is 6. Its CDR3 holds 14 amino acids, cysteine through phenylalanine. This entry keeps only the CDR3 DNA: 42 bases, framed from base 1. For CDR1 and CDR2, the germline V gene lists MNHEY and SVGAGI. This clonotype originated in an adult who received the AZD1222 COVID-19 vaccine. The starting material was peripheral blood, obtained 28 days after the second AZD1222 dose. The rearranged segments are TRBV6-5 and TRBJ2-7; TRBD1 aligns with 8 central bases. The CDR3 in this case is CASRHGQGTYEQYF. The nucleotide sequence is given as TGTGCCAGCAGACACGGACAGGGTACCTACGAGCAGTACTTC.